This T cell receptor (beta chain) is drawn from a study of shared clonotypes between healthy human individuals. Overall study context: Donors, aged 18 to 49, were a couple of women and three men. Three CD4 naive, three CD4 memory, two CD8 naive and one CD8 memory plate were used per donor. Study outcomes and limitations: There were few donors, and this limited the genetic and exposure-history diversity represented.

As for this clone: No antigen is known for it.

The V gene's germline CDR1 is SGHRS and CDR2 YFSETQ. J lost 6 bases, V lost 4 bases, and 9 bases had no gene match. The CDR3 runs 14 residues. Sequenced by immunoSEQ multiplex PCR; TCRdb stores in-frame clones only, minus some. The sample holds 1,100,000 or so clones, around 82% seen once. The study enrolled healthy HIV-negative adults without recent acute infections or vaccinations as donors. The TCR comes from a man aged 18-30 years in good health. Some clones in this sample may be carry-over from other donors' samples. The rearrangement uses TRBV5-1 and TRBJ1-2; TRBD1 matches 7 bases. Specimen: memory CD4+ T cells from PBMCs. Subset defined: CD45RA-negative fraction. The CDR3 sequence: CASSADRIGDGYTF. CDR3 DNA sequence: TGCGCCAGCAGCGCGGACAGGATCGGAGATGGCTACACCTTC. Based on the CDR3 plus reference TRBV5-1 and TRBJ1-2, the full variable domain is KAGVTQTPRYLIKTRGQQVTLSCSPISGHRSVSWYQQTPGQGLQFLFEYFSETQRNKGNFPGRFSGRQFSNSRSEMNVSTLELGDSALYLCASSADRIGDGYTFGSGTRLTVV.